Shown below are 4 T cell receptor beta chains from a single sample sequenced in a study of T cells in Graves' hyperthyroidism and ophthalmopathy. Regions amplified from RNA transcripts were the TCR beta CDR3 regions. First-round RT-PCR with HTBI primers amplified the TCR CDR3 region. TCRdb analysed the multiplex PCR reads with MiXCR anew, one entry per CDR3 protein. Of some 720,000 distinct CDR3 sequences in the sample, less than 20% are singletons; the top ten hold around 7.7%. The specimen sequenced was blood. These receptors originate from a man younger than 35 with Graves' hyperthyroidism.

This clonotype has more than one count but fewer than ten. This chain uses TRBV6-2 or TRBV6-3 with TRBJ1-1; no reliable D call. Germline CDR1 and CDR2: MNHEY and SVGEGT. Trimming stripped 5 bases from V and 10 bases from J, with 20 bases between. The CDR3 has 14 residues. The CDR3 here is CASSLPGSRPVAFF. The CDR3 DNA reads TGTGCCAGCAGTCTCCCCGGGTCGCGGCCGGTAGCTTTCTTT.

The rearrangement uses TRBV28 and TRBJ1-2; TRBD1 matches 10 bases. CDR3 length: 16 residues. Germline trimming cut 10 bases from V and 2 bases from J; bases unmatched to any gene: 13. Germline V gene data show CDR1 as MDHEN and CDR2 as SYDVKM. DNA for the CDR3: TGTGCCACTCGCCTGACAGGGGGCGGATCGAACTATGGCTACACCTTC. Protein: CATRLTGGGSNYGYTF.

In its sample, this clonotype was seen a few times. The CDR3, as DNA: TGTGCCAGCAGCTTAGGCGGGAGCGAGACCGGGGAGCTGTTTTTT. It yields the protein CASSLGGSETGELFF. The chain uses TRBV11-2 and TRBJ2-2; 7 nucleotides agree with TRBD2. Germline V gene sequence: CDR1 SGHAT, CDR2 FQNNGV. The CDR3 extends over 15 amino acids. The trim removed 1 base at V and 5 bases at J, leaving 4 bases unmatched. The variable domain in full, completed from reference TRBV11-2 and TRBJ2-2, reads EAGVAQSPRYKIIEKRQSVAFWCNPISGHATLYWYQQILGQGPKLLIQFQNNGVVDDSQLPKDRFSAERLKGVDSTLKIQPAKLEDSAVYLCASSLGGSETGELFFGEGSRLTVL.

Many counts were recorded for this clonotype. This chain joins TRBV2 and TRBJ2-7; D possibly corresponds to TRBD2 (5 bases). Trimming pared 3 bases from V and 6 bases from J, leaving 18 bases between. This CDR3 region has 15 residues. CDR1 and CDR2 (germline): SNHLY, FYNNEI. CDR3: CASSDVQIGGREQYF. The CDR3 coding sequence is TGTGCCAGCAGTGATGTCCAGATTGGAGGACGCGAGCAGTACTTC.